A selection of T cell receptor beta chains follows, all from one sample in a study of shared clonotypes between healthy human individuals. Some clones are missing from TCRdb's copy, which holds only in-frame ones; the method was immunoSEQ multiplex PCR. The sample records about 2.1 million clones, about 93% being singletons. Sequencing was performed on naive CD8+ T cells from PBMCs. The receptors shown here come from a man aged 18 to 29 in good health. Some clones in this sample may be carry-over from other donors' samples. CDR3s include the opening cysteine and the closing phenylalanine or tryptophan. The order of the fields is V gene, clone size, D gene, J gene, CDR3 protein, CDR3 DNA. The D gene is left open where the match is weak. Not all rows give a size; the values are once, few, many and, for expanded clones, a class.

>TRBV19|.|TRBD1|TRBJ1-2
CAGNSGGGGYTF
TGTGCCGGAAACTCAGGGGGCGGCGGCTACACCTTC
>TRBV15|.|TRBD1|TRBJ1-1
CATSRTGGNTEAFF
TGTGCCACCAGCAGGACAGGGGGGAACACTGAAGCTTTCTTT
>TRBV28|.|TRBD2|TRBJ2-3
CASSPLPGLATDTQYF
TGTGCCAGCAGCCCGCTCCCGGGACTAGCGACAGATACGCAGTATTTT
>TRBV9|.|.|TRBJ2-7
CASSARRDTNPYEQYF
TGTGCCAGCAGCGCGCGCCGGGACACCAACCCCTACGAGCAGTACTTC
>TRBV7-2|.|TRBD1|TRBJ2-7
CASSLWDRAHEQYF
TGTGCCAGCAGCTTATGGGACAGGGCTCACGAGCAGTACTTC
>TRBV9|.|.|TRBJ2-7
CASSASPDPAEYSYEQYF
TGTGCCAGCAGCGCCTCCCCCGATCCAGCGGAATACTCCTACGAGCAGTACTTC
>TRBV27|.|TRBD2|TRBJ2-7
CASSRREVVDEQYF
TGTGCCAGCAGTCGTCGGGAGGTAGTCGACGAGCAGTACTTC
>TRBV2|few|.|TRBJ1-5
CASSFGGQPQHF
TGTGCCAGCAGTTTCGGGGGTCAGCCCCAGCATTTT
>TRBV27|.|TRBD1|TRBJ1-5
CASSSYDGLTGVGNQPQHF
TGTGCCAGCAGTTCCTACGACGGACTGACAGGGGTGGGTAATCAGCCCCAGCATTTT
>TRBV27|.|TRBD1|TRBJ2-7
CASSPRDRPYEQYF
TGTGCCAGCAGTCCTAGGGACAGGCCATACGAGCAGTACTTC
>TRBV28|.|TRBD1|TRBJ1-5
CASSVGTGVNQPQHF
TGTGCCAGCAGCGTAGGGACAGGCGTCAATCAGCCCCAGCATTTT
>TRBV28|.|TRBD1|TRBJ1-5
CASRVEEGAHQPQHF
TGTGCCAGCAGAGTAGAGGAGGGGGCCCATCAGCCCCAGCATTTT
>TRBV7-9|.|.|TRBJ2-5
CASSLGGLRETQYF
TGTGCCAGCAGCTTGGGAGGTCTCCGGGAGACCCAGTACTTC
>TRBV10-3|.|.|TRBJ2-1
CAIGPGGDVYNEQFF
TGTGCCATCGGGCCTGGGGGAGACGTCTACAATGAGCAGTTCTTC
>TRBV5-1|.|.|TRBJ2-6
CASSLDRSGANVLTF
TGCGCCAGCAGCTTGGACCGATCTGGGGCCAACGTCCTGACTTTC
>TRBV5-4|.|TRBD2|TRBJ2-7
CASSPLGVAGPYEQYF
TGTGCCAGCAGCCCACTAGGGGTAGCGGGACCCTACGAGCAGTACTTC
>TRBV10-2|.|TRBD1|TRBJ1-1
CASSESEGGAEAFF
TGCGCCAGCAGTGAGTCGGAAGGGGGCGCTGAAGCTTTCTTT
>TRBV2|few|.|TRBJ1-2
CASIDHQGDYGYTF
TGTGCCAGCATTGACCACCAGGGAGACTATGGCTACACCTTC
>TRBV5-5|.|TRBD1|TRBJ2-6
CASSKRDRGTAGANVLTF
TGTGCCAGCAGCAAAAGGGACAGGGGAACGGCTGGGGCCAACGTCCTGACTTTC
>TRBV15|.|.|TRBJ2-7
CATSRGGTTTYEQYF
TGTGCCACCAGCAGAGGCGGGACAACCACCTACGAGCAGTACTTC
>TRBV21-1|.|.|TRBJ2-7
CASSRGHSYEQYF
TGTGCCAGCAGCAGGGGTCACTCCTACGAGCAGTACTTC
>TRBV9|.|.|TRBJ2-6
CASSLPQVGPGANVLTF
TGTGCCAGCAGCCTTCCCCAGGTTGGTCCTGGGGCCAACGTCCTGACTTTC
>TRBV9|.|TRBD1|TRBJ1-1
CASSGLYDRASAFF
TGTGCCAGCAGCGGCCTTTATGACAGGGCATCTGCTTTCTTT
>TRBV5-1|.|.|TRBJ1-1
CASSLALGGYTEAFF
TGCGCCAGCAGCTTGGCCCTCGGCGGGTACACTGAAGCTTTCTTT
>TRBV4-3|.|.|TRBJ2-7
CASSPAEGSSYEQYF
TGCGCCAGCAGCCCCGCGGAGGGGAGCTCCTACGAGCAGTACTTC
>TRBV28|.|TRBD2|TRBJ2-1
CASSSAGTRGEQFF
TGTGCCAGCAGTTCCGCCGGGACTAGGGGTGAGCAGTTCTTC
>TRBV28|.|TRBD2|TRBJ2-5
CASSAGLAGRGTQYF
TGTGCCAGCAGTGCGGGACTAGCGGGTAGGGGAACCCAGTACTTC
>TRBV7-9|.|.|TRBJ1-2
CASSSQGRNYGYTF
TGTGCCAGCAGCTCACAGGGAAGGAACTATGGCTACACCTTC
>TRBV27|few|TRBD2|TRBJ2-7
CASSYGRAVEQYF
TGTGCCAGCAGTTACGGGAGGGCGGTCGAGCAGTACTTC